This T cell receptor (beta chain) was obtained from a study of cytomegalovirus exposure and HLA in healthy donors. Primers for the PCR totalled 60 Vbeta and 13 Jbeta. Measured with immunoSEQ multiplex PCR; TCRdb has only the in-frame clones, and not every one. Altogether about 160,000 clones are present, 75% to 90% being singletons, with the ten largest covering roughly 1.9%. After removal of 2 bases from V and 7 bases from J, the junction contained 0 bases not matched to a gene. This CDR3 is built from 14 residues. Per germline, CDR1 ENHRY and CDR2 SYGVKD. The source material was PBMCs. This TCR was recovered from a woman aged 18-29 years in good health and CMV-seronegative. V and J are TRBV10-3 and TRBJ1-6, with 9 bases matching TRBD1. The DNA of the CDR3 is TGTGCCATCAGTGAGGACAGGGGGAATTCACCCCTCCACTTT. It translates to CAISEDRGNSPLHF.